The text below deals with one TCR beta chain. Its specificity is not known. Patients with uncontrolled infections, other autoimmune diseases, pregnancy or lactation were excluded. Diagnoses used clinical symptoms, serum thyroxine and TRAb, thyroid ultrasound and orbital computed tomography. This specimen comes from a study of T cells in Graves' hyperthyroidism and ophthalmopathy. Broader study findings: A model using 13 V-J features told ophthalmopathy apart from stable hyperthyroidism. The model predicted ophthalmopathy a median around 6 months before onset.

Germline V gives CDR1 SQVTM, CDR2 ANQGSEA. CDR3 length: 14 amino acids. Unmatched junction bases numbered 10, after V lost 7 bases and J lost 2 bases. RNA transcripts yielded amplified TCR beta CDR3 regions. The TCR CDR3 first-round RT-PCR relied on the HTBI primer set. TCRdb re-called the multiplex PCR reads with MiXCR, one entry per CDR3 protein. The table records roughly 500,000 distinct CDR3 sequences, about 46% of them present only once. The chain has TRBV29-1 and TRBJ2-5; 7 bases map to TRBD1. The sequenced sample consisted of peripheral blood or thyroid tissue (not recorded which). The TCR comes from an adult woman with Graves' disease, either hyperthyroidism or ophthalmopathy (not recorded which). This CDR3 reads CSARGDRFQETQYF. The CDR3 region has the DNA TGCAGCGCAAGAGGGGACAGATTTCAAGAGACCCAGTACTTC.